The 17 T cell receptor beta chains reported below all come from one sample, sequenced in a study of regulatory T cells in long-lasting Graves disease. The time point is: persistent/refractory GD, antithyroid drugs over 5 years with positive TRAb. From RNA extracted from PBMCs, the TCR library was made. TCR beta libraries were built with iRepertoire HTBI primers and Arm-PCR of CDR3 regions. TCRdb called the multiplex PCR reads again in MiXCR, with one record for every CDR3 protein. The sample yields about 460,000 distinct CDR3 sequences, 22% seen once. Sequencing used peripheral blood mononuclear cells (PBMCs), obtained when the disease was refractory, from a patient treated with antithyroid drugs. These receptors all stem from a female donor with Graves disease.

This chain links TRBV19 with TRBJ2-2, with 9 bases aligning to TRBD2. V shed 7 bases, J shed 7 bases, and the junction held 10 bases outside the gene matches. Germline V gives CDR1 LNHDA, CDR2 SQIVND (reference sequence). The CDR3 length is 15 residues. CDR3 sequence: CASKSWREGLGELFF. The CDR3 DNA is TGTGCCAGTAAATCTTGGCGGGAGGGCCTCGGGGAGCTGTTTTTT. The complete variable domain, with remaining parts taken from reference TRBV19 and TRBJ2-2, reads DGGITQSPKYLFRKEGQNVTLSCEQNLNHDAMYWYRQDPGQGLRLIYYSQIVNDFQKGDIAEGYSVSREKKESFPLTVTSAQKNPTAFYLCASKSWREGLGELFFGEGSRLTVL.

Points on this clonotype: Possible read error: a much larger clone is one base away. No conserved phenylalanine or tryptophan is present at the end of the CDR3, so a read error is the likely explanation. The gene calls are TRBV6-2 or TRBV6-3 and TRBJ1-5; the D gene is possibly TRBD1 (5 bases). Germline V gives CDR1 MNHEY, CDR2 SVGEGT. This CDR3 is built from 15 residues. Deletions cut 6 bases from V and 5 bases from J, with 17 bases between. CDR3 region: CASRTPGRRDQPQHL. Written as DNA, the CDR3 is TGTGCCAGCAGAACACCGGGGCGGCGCGATCAGCCCCAGCATCTT.

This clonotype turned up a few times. CDR3 loop: CAWTGANEQFF. CDR3 DNA: TGTGCCTGGACAGGCGCCAATGAGCAGTTCTTC. The rearrangement uses TRBV30 and TRBJ2-1, with unresolved D. Trimming stripped 4 bases from V and 6 bases from J, with 7 bases between. Germline V gene lookup returns CDR1 GTSNPN and CDR2 SVGIG (reference sequence). The CDR3 runs to 11 residues.

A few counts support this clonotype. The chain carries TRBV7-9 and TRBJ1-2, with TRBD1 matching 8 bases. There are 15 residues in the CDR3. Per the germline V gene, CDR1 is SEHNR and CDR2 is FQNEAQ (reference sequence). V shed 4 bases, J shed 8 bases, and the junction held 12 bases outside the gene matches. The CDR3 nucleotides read TGTGCCAGCAGCTCTTTGGACAGGGATCAAGGAGGCTACACCTTC. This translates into CASSSLDRDQGGYTF.

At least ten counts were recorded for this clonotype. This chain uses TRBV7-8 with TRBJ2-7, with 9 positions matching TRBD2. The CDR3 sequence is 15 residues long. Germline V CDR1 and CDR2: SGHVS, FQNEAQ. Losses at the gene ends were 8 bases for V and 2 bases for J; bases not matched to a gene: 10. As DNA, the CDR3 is TGTGCCAGCGTCTTAGGACTAGCGCCCACCTACGAGCAGTACTTC. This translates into CASVLGLAPTYEQYF.

The CDR3 reads CASSPTGGGRGYTF. In nucleotides, the CDR3 is TGTGCCAGCAGCCCCACCGGCGGGGGCCGGGGCTACACCTTC. The chain uses TRBV5-6 and TRBJ1-2, with D possibly matching TRBD1 (6 bases). V was cut by 4 bases and J by 8 bases, with 18 bases left in between. This CDR3 contains 14 residues. Germline V gene lookup returns CDR1 SGHDT and CDR2 YYEEEE.

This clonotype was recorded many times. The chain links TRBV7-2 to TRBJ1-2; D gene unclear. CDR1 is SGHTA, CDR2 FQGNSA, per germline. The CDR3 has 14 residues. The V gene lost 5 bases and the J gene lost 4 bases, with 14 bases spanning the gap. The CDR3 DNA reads TGTGCCAGCAGCGACCAGACACGCCGCTATGGCTACACCTTC. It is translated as CASSDQTRRYGYTF.

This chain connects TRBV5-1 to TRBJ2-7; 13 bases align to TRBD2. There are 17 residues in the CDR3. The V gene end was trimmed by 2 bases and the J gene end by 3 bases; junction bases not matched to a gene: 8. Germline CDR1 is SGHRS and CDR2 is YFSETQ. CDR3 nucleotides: TGCGCCAGCAGCTTTACCGGGACTAGCGGGATGTACTACGAGCAGTACTTC. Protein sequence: CASSFTGTSGMYYEQYF. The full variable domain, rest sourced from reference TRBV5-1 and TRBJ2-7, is KAGVTQTPRYLIKTRGQQVTLSCSPISGHRSVSWYQQTPGQGLQFLFEYFSETQRNKGNFPGRFSGRQFSNSRSEMNVSTLELGDSALYLCASSFTGTSGMYYEQYFGPGTRLTVT.

The CDR3 nucleotides are TGTGCCACCAGCAGAGATGGGGGTCGTGGTTTTGTCTACGAGCAGTACTTC. This translates into CATSRDGGRGFVYEQYF. This chain links TRBV15 with TRBJ2-7; D is possibly TRBD1 or TRBD2 (5 bases each). This CDR3 contains 17 residues. Per germline, CDR1 LNHNV and CDR2 YYDKDF (reference sequence). Trimming left V 0 bases short and J 3 bases short, with 18 bases between.

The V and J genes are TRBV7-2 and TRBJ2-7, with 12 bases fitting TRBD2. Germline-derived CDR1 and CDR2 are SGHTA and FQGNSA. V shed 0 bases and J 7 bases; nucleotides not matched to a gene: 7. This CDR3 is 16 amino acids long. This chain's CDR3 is CASSLALAGGLREQYF. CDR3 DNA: TGTGCCAGCAGCTTAGCGCTAGCGGGGGGGCTCAGGGAGCAGTACTTC.

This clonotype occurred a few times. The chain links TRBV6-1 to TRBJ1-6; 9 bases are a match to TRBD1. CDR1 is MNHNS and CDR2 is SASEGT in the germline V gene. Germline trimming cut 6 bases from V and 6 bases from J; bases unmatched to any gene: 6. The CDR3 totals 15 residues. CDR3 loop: CASRKADRGNSPLHF. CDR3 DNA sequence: TGTGCCAGCAGGAAAGCGGACAGGGGTAATTCACCCCTCCACTTT.

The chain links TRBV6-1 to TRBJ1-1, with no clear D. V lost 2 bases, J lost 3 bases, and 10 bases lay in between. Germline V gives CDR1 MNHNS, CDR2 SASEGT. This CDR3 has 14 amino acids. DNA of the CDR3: TGTGCCAGCAGTGAACCTGGGGTCCACACTGAAGCTTTCTTT. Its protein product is CASSEPGVHTEAFF.

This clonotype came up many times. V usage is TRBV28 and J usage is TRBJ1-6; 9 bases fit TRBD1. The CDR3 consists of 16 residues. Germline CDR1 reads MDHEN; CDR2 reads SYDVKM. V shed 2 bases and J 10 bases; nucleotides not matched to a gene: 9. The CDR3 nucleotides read TGTGCCAGCAGTTTAGGCCCCTCGACAGGGGGATCACCCCTCCACTTT. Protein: CASSLGPSTGGSPLHF.

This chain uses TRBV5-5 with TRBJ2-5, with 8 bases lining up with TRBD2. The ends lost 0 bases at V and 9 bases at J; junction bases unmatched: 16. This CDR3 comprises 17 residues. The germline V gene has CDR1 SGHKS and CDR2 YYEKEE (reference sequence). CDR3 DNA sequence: TGTGCCAGCAGCTTGGAGTCCCCCACTAGCGGCGGACTCGCCCAGTACTTC. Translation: CASSLESPTSGGLAQYF.

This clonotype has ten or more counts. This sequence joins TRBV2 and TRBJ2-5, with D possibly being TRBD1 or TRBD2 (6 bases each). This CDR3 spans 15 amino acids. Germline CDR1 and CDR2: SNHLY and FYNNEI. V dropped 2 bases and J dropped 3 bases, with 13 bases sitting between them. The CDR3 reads CASSETGALKETQYF. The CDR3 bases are TGTGCCAGCAGTGAAACGGGGGCTCTCAAAGAGACCCAGTACTTC.

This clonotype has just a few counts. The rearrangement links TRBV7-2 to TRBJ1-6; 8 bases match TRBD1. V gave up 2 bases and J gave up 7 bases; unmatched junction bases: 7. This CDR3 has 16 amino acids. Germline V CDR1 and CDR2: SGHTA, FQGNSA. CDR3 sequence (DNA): TGTGCCAGCAGCTTACAGGGGGCGGGTGTCAATTCACCCCTCCACTTT. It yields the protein CASSLQGAGVNSPLHF.

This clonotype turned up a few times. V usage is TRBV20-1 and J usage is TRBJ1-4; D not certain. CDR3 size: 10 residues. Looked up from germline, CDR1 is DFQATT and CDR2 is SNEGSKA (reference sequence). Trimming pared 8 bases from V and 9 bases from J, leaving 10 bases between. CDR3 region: CSCLGQKLFF. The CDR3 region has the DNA TGCAGTTGCCTGGGCCAAAAACTGTTTTTT.